These 10 T cell receptor beta chains originate from one sample sequenced in a study of beta chain features in type 1 diabetes listed by TCRdb under 2018. Paper-wide results and their limitations: Type 1 diabetes patients showed a moderate but significant shortening of TCRB CDR3 length in all four CD4+ subsets.

Receptor amplification or capture employed the immunoSEQ multiplex PCR assay. The entire amount of isolated RNA was reverse transcribed using the High Capacity cDNA Reverse Transcription Kit, so the sequenced TCRB transcripts were expressed ones. In TCRdb, the immuneACCESS table is reduced to in-frame sequences with V and J assigned. These tables do not hold every clone; where another copy was compared, an unresolved V gene accounts for under half, and the others remain unexplained. The sample table holds roughly 150,000 clones, of which just over 8% were seen once. Of the sample, approximately 0.54% falls within the top ten clones. Their target antigens are unknown. Sequencing was performed on central memory CD4+ T cells from blood. The origin of the receptors is a woman under 30 with type 1 diabetes.

This sequence joins TRBV7-2 and TRBJ2-1, with D possibly being TRBD1 (5 bases). Germline V lookup: CDR1 SGHTA, CDR2 FQGNSA. CDR3 length equals 16 residues. With 4 bases removed from V and 0 bases from J, the gap between germline ends came to 13 bases. CDR3 nucleotides: TGTGCCAGCAGCTCCCTGGGGCGGAGCTCCTACAATGAGCAGTTCTTC. Amino acid sequence: CASSSLGRSSYNEQFF.

This clone was picked up many times. J is TRBJ1-1 and V is TRBV2; D unresolved. The CDR3 has 12 amino acids. The germline V gene encodes CDR1 SNHLY and CDR2 FYNNEI. V was cut by 5 bases and J by 7 bases, with 11 bases left in between. The CDR3 region is CASSLTRGEAFF. CDR3 nucleotide sequence: TGTGCCAGCAGTTTGACTCGGGGTGAAGCTTTCTTT. Together with reference TRBV2 and TRBJ1-1, the CDR3 gives the full variable domain: EPEVTQTPSHQVTQMGQEVILRCVPISNHLYFYWYRQILGQKVEFLVSFYNNEISEKSEIFDDQFSVERPDGSNFTLKIRSTKLEDSAMYFCASSLTRGEAFFGQGTRLTVV.

The chain employs TRBV29-1 and TRBJ1-1, with 7 bases identical to TRBD1. The CDR3 is 14 amino acids. CDR1 and CDR2 from the germline V gene are SQVTM and ANQGSEA. V lost 5 bases, J lost 0 bases, and 6 bases stayed unmatched. The CDR3 protein is CSVSQGSLNTEAFF. CDR3 DNA sequence: TGCAGCGTTTCACAGGGGTCTTTGAACACTGAAGCTTTCTTT.

A few counts support this clone. This CDR3 is also generated by other DNA sequences in the sample. This chain uses TRBV7-9 with TRBJ1-5; TRBD1 matches at 10 bases. The CDR3 is 15 residues long. The germline V gene encodes CDR1 SEHNR and CDR2 FQNEAQ (reference sequence). V was clipped by 6 bases and J by 5 bases; unmatched bases: 7. This CDR3 is CASSPGTGEYQPQHF. Here the CDR3 DNA reads TGTGCCAGCAGTCCGGGGACAGGGGAGTATCAGCCCCAGCATTTT.

There are a few counts of this clone. The chain is built from TRBV5-1 and TRBJ2-1, with TRBD2 matching 15 bases. The J segment lost 10 bases and the V segment lost 5 bases, leaving 4 bases of the junction unmatched. Per the germline V gene, CDR1 is SGHRS and CDR2 is YFSETQ. The CDR3 consists of 14 residues. In nucleotides, the CDR3 is TGCGCCAGCAGGTCGGGACTAGCGGGAGGCGAGCAGTTCTTC. Protein sequence: CASRSGLAGGEQFF.

The gene calls are TRBV11-1 and TRBJ2-5, with D tentatively TRBD2 (5 bases). The CDR3 is 16 residues long. Germline V gene sequence: CDR1 SGHAT, CDR2 FQDESV (reference sequence). With 1 base removed from V and 0 bases from J, the gap between germline ends came to 12 bases. The CDR3 DNA follows: TGTGCCAGCAGCTTAGATCAGCGGATGTACCAAGAGACCCAGTACTTC. Amino acid sequence: CASSLDQRMYQETQYF.

This clone has more than one count but fewer than ten. The genes are TRBV5-1 and TRBJ2-1; the D gene is possibly TRBD1 (5 bases). The CDR3 has 13 residues. CDR1 is SGHRS and CDR2 is YFSETQ in the germline V gene. V lost 5 bases and J lost 4, with 10 bases in between. The CDR3 nucleotides read TGCGCCAGCAGGACGACAGAGTACAATGAGCAGTTCTTC. Its protein is CASRTTEYNEQFF. The variable domain in full, with the rest retrieved from reference TRBV5-1 and TRBJ2-1, is KAGVTQTPRYLIKTRGQQVTLSCSPISGHRSVSWYQQTPGQGLQFLFEYFSETQRNKGNFPGRFSGRQFSNSRSEMNVSTLELGDSALYLCASRTTEYNEQFFGPGTRLTVL.

This clone came up a few times. The rearrangement joins TRBV2 to TRBJ2-5; D may be TRBD1 (6 bases). The CDR3 contains 15 residues. V lost 8 bases and J 1 base, leaving 17 bases between the germline ends. CDR1 and CDR2 from the germline V gene are SNHLY and FYNNEI. The CDR3 sequence: CASRLQGMPQETQYF. The CDR3 DNA follows: TGTGCCAGCCGACTTCAGGGGATGCCCCAAGAGACCCAGTACTTC. Full variable domain (missing parts from reference TRBV2 and TRBJ2-5): EPEVTQTPSHQVTQMGQEVILRCVPISNHLYFYWYRQILGQKVEFLVSFYNNEISEKSEIFDDQFSVERPDGSNFTLKIRSTKLEDSAMYFCASRLQGMPQETQYFGPGTRLLVL.

This chain uses TRBV4-3 with TRBJ1-3, with unresolved D. V lost 2 bases, J lost 0 bases, and 11 bases lay in between. Looked up from germline, CDR1 is LGHNA and CDR2 is YSLEER. The CDR3 has 16 amino acids. The DNA of the CDR3 is TGCGCCAGCAGCCAACTGGTCCCGAGCTCTGGAAACACCATATATTTT. Residues: CASSQLVPSSGNTIYF.

V is TRBV28 and J is TRBJ1-5; D ambiguous. V was pared by 6 bases and J by 2 bases, with 11 bases between. Germline V lookup: CDR1 MDHEN, CDR2 SYDVKM. The CDR3 contains 14 residues. The CDR3 loop reads CASSRGWGNQPQHF. As DNA, the CDR3 is TGTGCCAGCAGCCGCGGCTGGGGCAATCAGCCCCAGCATTTT.